Listed below are T cell receptor beta chains from one sample, sequenced in a study of cytomegalovirus exposure and HLA in healthy donors. Repertoires were generated with immunoSEQ multiplex PCR, while TCRdb's copy carries only in-frame clones and drops some. The profile shows 55,000 to 70,000 clones, under 85% of them singletons. Sequenced material: PBMCs. The receptors come from a woman aged 60-75 years in good health and CMV-seropositive. CDR3s include the opening cysteine and the closing phenylalanine or tryptophan. D genes are given only for firm matches. Size is stated for part of the rows, as once, few or many counts, or as a class when the clone is expanded.

few	NA	TRBV6-5	TRBJ1-5	CASRGLGLYQPQHF	TGTGCCAGCAGGGGGTTGGGGCTTTATCAGCCCCAGCATTTT
NA	NA	TRBV25-1	TRBJ1-2	CASRDTGTRKGYTF	TGTGCCAGCAGGGACACCGGGACAAGAAAGGGCTACACCTTC
NA	NA	TRBV19	TRBJ2-7	CASSPQGYEQYF	TGTGCCAGTAGTCCACAGGGCTACGAGCAGTACTTC
NA	NA	TRBV9	TRBJ2-7	CASSVEQGLYEQYF	TGTGCCAGCAGCGTAGAACAGGGTTTATACGAGCAGTACTTC
NA	NA	TRBV4-1	TRBJ1-5	CASSREADSNQPQHF	TGCGCCAGCAGCAGAGAGGCAGATAGCAATCAGCCCCAGCATTTT
NA	TRBD1	TRBV5-1	TRBJ1-4	CASSSTGSNEKLFF	TGCGCCAGCAGCTCGACAGGGAGCAATGAAAAACTGTTTTTT
NA	NA	TRBV5-4	TRBJ2-6	CASSLGGTGANVLTF	TGTGCCAGCAGCTTGGGCGGGACTGGGGCCAACGTCCTGACTTTC
NA	TRBD2	TRBV4-1	TRBJ2-3	CASSRLAGSRGTQYF	TGCGCCAGCAGCAGGCTAGCGGGCTCCCGGGGTACGCAGTATTTT
NA	NA	TRBV6-5	TRBJ2-2	CAGSYSTGFGELFF	TGTGCCGGCAGTTACTCGACGGGGTTCGGGGAGCTGTTTTTT
NA	NA	TRBV7-9	TRBJ2-7	CASSLAFRGTYEQYF	TGTGCCAGCAGCTTAGCGTTTCGGGGTACCTACGAGCAGTACTTC
NA	TRBD2	TRBV2	TRBJ2-5	CASSATGLAVKETQYF	TGTGCCAGCAGTGCGACGGGACTAGCGGTAAAAGAGACCCAGTACTTC
few	NA	TRBV15	TRBJ2-3	CATSTQGRSDTQYF	TGTGCCACCAGCACACAGGGGAGGTCAGATACGCAGTATTTT
NA	NA	TRBV7-8	TRBJ1-1	CASSAPGLLDTEAFF	TGTGCCAGCAGCGCACCGGGACTTTTGGACACTGAAGCTTTCTTT
NA	NA	TRBV19	TRBJ2-2	CASQARGMDTGELFF	TGTGCCAGTCAGGCTAGGGGGATGGACACCGGGGAGCTGTTTTTT
NA	TRBD1	TRBV9	TRBJ1-4	CASSVGGGTGYEKLFF	TGTGCCAGCAGCGTAGGAGGTGGGACAGGGTATGAAAAACTGTTTTTT
NA	TRBD1	TRBV5-1	TRBJ1-2	CASSSGTGNYGYTF	TGCGCCAGCAGCTCCGGGACAGGGAACTATGGCTACACCTTC
NA	NA	TRBV27	TRBJ1-1	CASSPLSSGNTEAFF	TGTGCCAGCAGTCCCCTATCGTCCGGGAACACTGAAGCTTTCTTT
NA	NA	TRBV5-1	TRBJ1-5	CASPPGGAVYSNQPQHF	TGCGCCAGCCCCCCCGGGGGGGCGGTGTATAGCAATCAGCCCCAGCATTTT
NA	NA	TRBV30	TRBJ1-2	CAWYIRYGYTF	TGTGCCTGGTACATTCGCTATGGCTACACCTTC
NA	NA	TRBV6-1	TRBJ1-2	CASKDLAGYGYTF	TGTGCCAGCAAGGATCTGGCAGGGTATGGCTACACCTTC
few	NA	TRBV18	TRBJ1-1	CASSPTQGRNTEAFF	TGTGCCAGCTCACCCACACAGGGTCGAAACACTGAAGCTTTCTTT
few	NA	TRBV5-6	TRBJ1-1	CASSRGRFLLNTEAFF	TGTGCCAGCAGCCGCGGGAGGTTTTTGCTGAACACTGAAGCTTTCTTT
NA	NA	TRBV2	TRBJ1-2	CASSVAAYGYTF	TGTGCCAGCAGTGTTGCGGCTTATGGCTACACCTTC
NA	NA	TRBV29-1	TRBJ1-2	CSVPTGGYGYTF	TGCAGCGTTCCGACAGGAGGCTATGGCTACACCTTC
few	TRBD1	TRBV6-5	TRBJ1-2	CASSYHRTGGGYGYTF	TGTGCCAGCAGTTACCACCGGACAGGGGGCGGGTATGGCTACACCTTC
NA	NA	TRBV27	TRBJ2-1	CASRGGSSSYNEQFF	TGTGCCAGCAGAGGCGGGTCGAGCTCCTACAATGAGCAGTTCTTC
NA	TRBD2	TRBV30	TRBJ2-5	CAWSVRRGGFQTQYF	TGTGCCTGGAGTGTACGGCGGGGGGGCTTTCAGACCCAGTACTTC
NA	NA	TRBV2	TRBJ2-5	CASSDGTPPNTQYF	TGTGCCAGCAGTGATGGGACTCCCCCAAATACCCAGTACTTC
once	TRBD2	TRBV30	TRBJ2-7	CASTTSGRNYYEQYF	TGTGCCTCAACTACTAGCGGGAGGAACTACTACGAGCAGTACTTC
NA	TRBD1	TRBV7-3	TRBJ2-5	CASSLRPGQGQGTQYF	TGTGCCAGCAGCTTACGACCGGGACAGGGCCAGGGGACCCAGTACTTC
NA	TRBD2	TRBV29-1	TRBJ2-1	CSVERVLAGGDEQFF	TGCAGCGTTGAACGCGTACTAGCGGGAGGGGATGAGCAGTTCTTC
NA	TRBD2	TRBV19	TRBJ2-3	CASTLAGQDTQYF	TGTGCCAGTACACTAGCGGGGCAAGATACGCAGTATTTT
few	TRBD2	TRBV5-1	TRBJ2-1	CASELGGSSYNEQFF	TGCGCCAGTGAGCTAGGCGGGAGTTCCTACAATGAGCAGTTCTTC
many	NA	TRBV5-6	TRBJ2-3	CASSLGRGRLNTDTQYF	TGTGCCAGCAGCTTGGGGAGAGGGAGATTGAACACAGATACGCAGTATTTT
NA	NA	TRBV19	TRBJ1-1	CATLNRFTEAFF	TGTGCCACTTTAAACAGGTTCACTGAAGCTTTCTTT
NA	NA	TRBV7-9	TRBJ2-1	CASSLMTDYNEQFF	TGTGCCAGCAGCCTCATGACAGATTACAATGAGCAGTTCTTC
NA	TRBD1	TRBV29-1	TRBJ2-7	CSAHARGQGEEQYF	TGCAGCGCCCACGCCCGGGGACAGGGTGAAGAGCAGTACTTC
NA	TRBD1	TRBV9	TRBJ2-5	CASSPRTGVVQETQYF	TGTGCCAGCAGCCCTCGGACAGGGGTGGTTCAAGAGACCCAGTACTTC
NA	TRBD1	TRBV10-1	TRBJ2-7	CASSSDRVTEQYF	TGCGCCAGCAGCAGTGACAGGGTGACCGAGCAGTACTTC
NA	TRBD1	TRBV2	TRBJ1-4	CASRPGQGARSSEKLFF	TGTGCCAGCAGGCCGGGACAGGGGGCGCGGAGCAGTGAAAAACTGTTTTTT
once	NA	TRBV11-2	TRBJ1-2	CASSPGLNYGYTF	TGTGCCAGCAGCCCGGGACTGAACTATGGCTACACCTTC
NA	TRBD1	TRBV7-2	TRBJ1-1	CASSQRQGGLVTEAFF	TGTGCCAGCAGCCAACGACAGGGAGGTTTGGTCACTGAAGCTTTCTTT
NA	TRBD1	TRBV7-6	TRBJ1-6	CASSSDRGGSPLHF	TGTGCCAGCAGCTCGGACAGGGGTGGGTCACCCCTCCACTTT
NA	TRBD1	TRBV5-1	TRBJ2-5	CASSPSQGAVETQYF	TGCGCCAGCAGCCCGTCACAGGGGGCCGTTGAGACCCAGTACTTC
NA	NA	TRBV11-2	TRBJ1-2	CASSPQQGWSGYGYTF	TGTGCCAGCAGCCCCCAACAGGGATGGTCGGGCTATGGCTACACCTTC
few	NA	TRBV6-5	TRBJ2-2	CASSYGQGSGELFF	TGTGCCAGCAGTTACGGGCAGGGGAGCGGGGAGCTGTTTTTT